This TCR beta chain was identified during a study of CD8+ T cells in alopecia areata. Study-wide findings and caveats: Scalp lesions, especially in alopecia totalis/universalis, had higher clonality than normal scalp.

In germline, CDR1 is LGHNA, CDR2 YSLEER. Deletions cut 0 bases from V and 4 bases from J, with 13 bases between. This CDR3 region has 15 residues. Worth noting for this clone: Its antigen is as yet unknown.

Following extraction, RNA underwent reverse transcription to cDNA, which served as the sequencing template. Assay used: immunoSEQ multiplex PCR; TCRdb lists only in-frame clones, some missing. The data contain 150,000 to 180,000 clones, 50% to 65% of them seen just once; the ten biggest clones take up roughly a fifth. The chain joins TRBV4-3 to TRBJ2-7; D is perhaps TRBD2 (5 bases). This TCR was sampled from a human donor with alopecia areata. The sample was CD8+ T cells sorted from blood, taken at week 0. The CDR3 sequence is CASSQDPSGPYEQYF. In DNA form, the CDR3 reads TGCGCCAGCAGCCAAGATCCCAGCGGACCTTACGAGCAGTACTTC.